The 22 T cell receptor beta chains presented below share a single source sample, sequenced in a study of blood T cell repertoires in COVID-19. Profiling relied on immunoSEQ multiplex PCR, and the TCRdb table lists in-frame clones only, not all of them. Here the sample spans 100,000 to 150,000 clones, approximately 85% being singletons. Sequencing was performed on peripheral blood. Receptors originate from a human donor in a cohort sampled during active COVID-19.

This rearrangement joins TRBV14 to TRBJ1-6, with 7 bases identical to TRBD1. The junction had 6 bases not matched to a gene; V was cut back by 4 bases and J by 9 bases. The CDR3 contains 14 residues. Germline V gives CDR1 SGHDN, CDR2 FVKESK. The CDR3 nucleotides read TGTGCCAGCAGCCTTACAGGGGTTGGTTCACCCCTCCACTTT. The encoded protein is CASSLTGVGSPLHF.

The chain employs TRBV25-1 and TRBJ1-1, with D possibly TRBD1 on 6 matching bases. The CDR3 is 15 residues long. CDR1 and CDR2 (germline): MGHDK, SYGVNS. The V end lost 3 bases, the J end lost 3 bases, and 14 bases lay between the germline ends. CDR3 nucleotides: TGTGCCAGCAGTGAGCAAGACAGGACATACACTGAAGCTTTCTTT. Its translation is CASSEQDRTYTEAFF.

The chain employs TRBV6-1 and TRBJ2-7, with TRBD1 matching 7 bases. The CDR3 extends over 15 amino acids. V shed 2 bases and J 2 bases; nucleotides not matched to a gene: 6. Germline assignment: CDR1 MNHNS and CDR2 SASEGT. The CDR3 DNA reads as TGTGCCAGCAGTGAAAAGACAGGGTGGACCTACGAGCAGTACTTC. Translating it yields CASSEKTGWTYEQYF.

The chain combines TRBV9 with TRBJ1-2, with 8 bases fitting TRBD1. CDR1 is SGDLS and CDR2 is YYNGEE in the germline V gene. V shed 1 base, J shed 6 bases, and the junction held 8 bases outside the gene matches. The CDR3 loop spans 15 amino acids. CDR3 protein: CASSVTQGASHGYTF. The CDR3 nucleotides read TGTGCCAGCAGCGTAACGCAGGGGGCGAGTCATGGCTACACCTTC. Together with reference TRBV9 and TRBJ1-2, the CDR3 gives the full variable domain: DSGVTQTPKHLITATGQRVTLRCSPRSGDLSVYWYQQSLDQGLQFLIQYYNGEERAKGNILERFSAQQFPDLHSELNLSSLELGDSALYFCASSVTQGASHGYTFGSGTRLTVV.

The V gene is TRBV28, the J gene TRBJ2-7; D might be TRBD2 (5 bases). The CDR3 has 11 residues. Per germline, CDR1 MDHEN and CDR2 SYDVKM. The ends were cut back, 7 bases at V and 3 bases at J, with 7 bases in the middle. CDR3 amino acids: CASKRDYEQYF. The CDR3 DNA reads as TGTGCCAGCAAGAGGGACTACGAGCAGTACTTC.

This chain joins TRBV19 and TRBJ2-1; TRBD1 is a possible D gene (7 bases). Germline-derived CDR1 and CDR2 are LNHDA and SQIVND (reference sequence). This CDR3 region has 13 residues. Trimming removed 5 bases at V and 4 bases at J, with 9 bases between. CDR3 region: CASSAGQYNEQFF. The CDR3 DNA is TGTGCCAGTAGTGCGGGACAGTACAATGAGCAGTTCTTC.

The CDR3 spells CASSLGESYEQYF. The DNA for the CDR3 is TGCGCCAGCAGCTTAGGGGAATCCTACGAGCAGTACTTC. The chain combines TRBV5-1 with TRBJ2-7; TRBD1 might be the D (5 bases). In germline, CDR1 is SGHRS, CDR2 YFSETQ. This CDR3 has 13 residues. Between the trimmed V and J ends, which lost 2 bases and 1 base, there was a span of 7 bases.

This clone was detected only a few times. The chain employs TRBV5-4 and TRBJ1-2, with TRBD1 as a possible D gene (6 bases). The CDR3 covers 15 residues. The V gene lost 0 bases and the J gene lost 0 bases, with 9 bases spanning the gap. Germline V gene data show CDR1 as SGHNT and CDR2 as YYREEE (reference sequence). CDR3: CASSLGDRPNYGYTF. The DNA for the CDR3 is TGTGCCAGCAGCTTGGGCGACAGGCCTAACTATGGCTACACCTTC.

The chain recombines TRBV7-2 with TRBJ1-1, with TRBD1 as a possible D gene (5 bases). This CDR3 region has 14 residues. Between the trimmed V and J ends, which lost 6 bases and 6 bases, there was a span of 17 bases. Germline CDR1 reads SGHTA; CDR2 reads FQGNSA. The CDR3 here is CASSRTFSGAEAFF. DNA of the CDR3: TGTGCCAGCAGTCGGACATTCTCTGGAGCTGAAGCTTTCTTT.

The chain employs TRBV19 and TRBJ1-1; D not certain. Germline V gene sequence: CDR1 LNHDA, CDR2 SQIVND (reference sequence). This CDR3 has 15 residues. V was cut by 3 bases and J by 6 bases, with 17 bases left in between. The CDR3 reads CASSIPGKPSAEAFF. The CDR3, as DNA: TGTGCCAGTAGTATCCCGGGTAAGCCCTCCGCTGAAGCTTTCTTT. The full variable domain, rest sourced from reference TRBV19 and TRBJ1-1, is DGGITQSPKYLFRKEGQNVTLSCEQNLNHDAMYWYRQDPGQGLRLIYYSQIVNDFQKGDIAEGYSVSREKKESFPLTVTSAQKNPTAFYLCASSIPGKPSAEAFFGQGTRLTVV.

As regards this clone: The same CDR3 also results from other DNA sequences found in this sample. The chain recombines TRBV12-3 or TRBV12-4 with TRBJ2-7, with D hard to call. Deletions cut 6 bases from V and 1 base from J, with 7 bases between. This CDR3 has 12 amino acids. CDR3 loop: CASSPRSYEQYF. For the CDR3, the DNA is TGTGCCAGCAGCCCCCGGTCCTACGAGCAGTACTTC.

This chain links TRBV6-5 with TRBJ1-6, with D unresolved. V was cut by 2 bases and J by 9 bases, with 5 bases left in between. The V gene's germline CDR1 is MNHEY and CDR2 SVGAGI. CDR3 size: 12 residues. CDR3 in DNA: TGTGCCAGCAGTTACCCCCGTTCACCCCTCCACTTT. Protein product: CASSYPRSPLHF.

V and J are TRBV6-4 and TRBJ2-1, with D possibly being TRBD2 (6 bases). This CDR3 has 16 amino acids. CDR1 is MRHNA and CDR2 is SNTAGT in the germline V gene. Trimming pared 2 bases from V and 8 bases from J, leaving 19 bases between. CDR3 bases: TGTGCCAGCAGTGACCGGGTTAGCGGACCCCGCGATGAGCAGTTCTTC. Translating it yields CASSDRVSGPRDEQFF.

V is TRBV7-9 and J is TRBJ1-5, with 9 bases that match TRBD1. The junction had 9 bases not matched to a gene; V was cut back by 5 bases and J by 7 bases. CDR3 length: 15 residues. Germline V gives CDR1 SEHNR, CDR2 FQNEAQ (reference sequence). The CDR3 coding sequence is TGTGCCAGCAGCCGAGGGACAGGGTCAGGGCAGCCCCAGCATTTT. It is translated as CASSRGTGSGQPQHF. Full variable domain (missing parts from reference TRBV7-9 and TRBJ1-5): DTGVSQNPRHKITKRGQNVTFRCDPISEHNRLYWYRQTLGQGPEFLTYFQNEAQLEKSRLLSDRFSAERPKGSFSTLEIQRTEQGDSAMYLCASSRGTGSGQPQHFGDGTRLSIL.

This clone was observed once. V gene TRBV11-2 combines with J gene TRBJ2-7; the D gene is possibly TRBD1 (6 bases). V lost 0 bases and J lost 4, with 13 bases in between. This CDR3 is built from 15 residues. Looked up from germline, CDR1 is SGHAT and CDR2 is FQNNGV. The CDR3 DNA follows: TGTGCCAGCAGCTTAGATGGGGGCGCTTATTACGAGCAGTACTTC. It yields the protein CASSLDGGAYYEQYF.

The rearrangement joins TRBV27 to TRBJ2-7; 9 nucleotides line up with TRBD2. The V segment lost 6 bases and the J segment 6 bases; nucleotides outside the gene matches: 9. This CDR3 contains 14 residues. Germline CDR1 is MNHEY and CDR2 is SMNVEV (reference sequence). The DNA of the CDR3 is TGTGCCAGCAGCTTACTAGCGGGTGGGGGCGAGCAGTACTTC. It specifies CASSLLAGGGEQYF.

The rearrangement uses TRBV7-3 and TRBJ2-3, with 8 nucleotides matching TRBD2. CDR3 length: 13 residues. Trimming took 5 bases from V and 5 from J; bases not matched to a gene: 3. CDR1 and CDR2 from the germline V gene are SGHTA and FQGTGA. This CDR3 reads CASSGGLGDTQYF. The CDR3 bases are TGTGCCAGCAGCGGGGGACTAGGAGATACGCAGTATTTT.

This sequence joins TRBV5-1 and TRBJ1-1; D gene uncertain. Looked up from germline, CDR1 is SGHRS and CDR2 is YFSETQ. V was trimmed by 0 bases and J by 3 bases, leaving 9 bases between them. This CDR3 region has 14 residues. The DNA for the CDR3 is TGCGCCAGCAGCTTGGGGGGAGGAGACACTGAAGCTTTCTTT. This encodes CASSLGGGDTEAFF.

This rearrangement joins TRBV3-1 (or the pseudogene TRBV3-2) to TRBJ1-6; D is possibly TRBD1 (5 bases). The germline V gene encodes CDR1 LGHDT and CDR2 YNNKEL (reference sequence). V lost 5 bases, J lost 4 bases, and 24 bases lay in between. The CDR3 sequence is 19 residues long. CDR3 residues: CASSALPGPTSSYNSPLHF. In DNA, the CDR3 is TGTGCCAGCAGCGCACTGCCAGGGCCCACATCTTCTTATAATTCACCCCTCCACTTT.

This clone came up a few times. J is TRBJ2-7 and V is TRBV10-3; 7 bases map to TRBD2. Trimming removed 5 bases from V and 2 bases from J; junction bases left unmatched: 6. Germline values: CDR1 ENHRY, CDR2 SYGVKD. There are 14 residues in the CDR3. The CDR3, as DNA: TGTGCCATCAGTTCGCAGCGGGGAACCTACGAGCAGTACTTC. Encoded protein: CAISSQRGTYEQYF.

The chain is built from TRBV7-2 and TRBJ1-1, with 10 nucleotides matching TRBD1. CDR3 size: 15 residues. The germline gives CDR1 SGHTA, CDR2 FQGNSA. The J segment lost 0 bases and the V segment lost 7 bases, leaving 5 bases of the junction unmatched. The CDR3 protein is CASKTGGYMNTEAFF. CDR3 nucleotides: TGTGCCAGCAAGACAGGGGGCTACATGAACACTGAAGCTTTCTTT. The whole variable domain, remainder taken from reference TRBV7-2 and TRBJ1-1, is GAGVSQSPSNKVTEKGKDVELRCDPISGHTALYWYRQSLGQGLEFLIYFQGNSAPDKSGLPSDRFSAERTGGSVSTLTIQRTQQEDSAVYLCASKTGGYMNTEAFFGQGTRLTVV.

V gene TRBV27 combines with J gene TRBJ2-1; D possibly corresponds to TRBD2 (6 bases). Trimming shortened V by 8 bases and J by 1 base, and 12 bases separated the two germline ends. In germline, CDR1 is MNHEY, CDR2 SMNVEV (reference sequence). The CDR3 consists of 14 residues. The CDR3: CASAAGGSYNEQFF. The CDR3 nucleotides read TGTGCCAGCGCCGCCGGGGGATCCTACAATGAGCAGTTCTTC.